This T cell receptor (beta chain) was identified during a study of blood T cell repertoires in COVID-19. Study overall: Collection of acute and convalescent COVID-19 samples took place in the United States, Italy and Spain.

Here immunoSEQ multiplex PCR was the method, and the copy in TCRdb shows in-frame clones only, minus some. Counted here are some 120,000 clones, 80% to 90% occurring once; the ten biggest clones make up about 5.4%. This clone was seen a single time. Trimming took 4 bases from V and 2 from J, leaving 8 bases between them. There are 12 residues in the CDR3. Germline V gives CDR1 SQVTM, CDR2 ANQGSEA. The sequencing sample was made of peripheral blood. The origin of this receptor is a man older than 75 with active or convalescent COVID-19. J is TRBJ1-1 and V is TRBV29-1; D not resolved. CDR3 loop: CSVVFLNTEAFF. The DNA for the CDR3 is TGCAGCGTTGTGTTCCTAAACACTGAAGCTTTCTTT.